Listed below are T cell receptor beta chains from one sample, sequenced in a study of Graves' ophthalmopathy and Graves' hyperthyroidism. TCRdb itself ran the multiplex PCR reads through MiXCR, one entry per CDR3 protein. This sample has 400,000 to 450,000 distinct CDR3 sequences; 20% to 25% occur once, and the top ten carry 2.5% to 3.5%. The sequenced sample was peripheral blood. The receptors here all came from a woman younger than 30 with stable Graves' hyperthyroidism. The CDR3 runs from the conserved cysteine through the conserved F or W. The order of the fields is CDR3 protein, CDR3 DNA, J gene, clone size, V gene, D gene. D genes are given only for firm matches. Expanded clones are given a class, and other clones once, few, many or no size at all.

CDR3 protein: CASSQELAVRIQYF; CDR3 DNA: TGCGCCAGCAGCCAAGAACTAGCAGTTCGCATTCAGTACTTC; J gene: TRBJ2-4; clone size: few; V gene: TRBV4-3; D gene: NA
CDR3 protein: CASTRDNNQPQHF; CDR3 DNA: TGTGCCAGTACCCGGGACAACAATCAGCCCCAGCATTTT; J gene: TRBJ1-5; clone size: few; V gene: TRBV28; D gene: NA
CDR3 protein: CASSSTTSGVDPTAQYF; CDR3 DNA: TGTGCCAGCAGTTCTACGACTAGCGGGGTAGACCCGACGGCCCAGTACTTC; J gene: TRBJ2-5; clone size: many; V gene: TRBV6-2/TRBV6-3; D gene: TRBD2
CDR3 protein: CASLGRRRLIYEQYF; CDR3 DNA: TGTGCCAGCCTGGGTAGGAGGCGACTTATTTACGAGCAGTACTTC; J gene: TRBJ2-7; clone size: NA; V gene: TRBV6-1; D gene: NA
CDR3 protein: CASSYGQATYEQYF; CDR3 DNA: TGTGCCAGCAGTTACGGACAGGCTACCTACGAGCAGTACTTC; J gene: TRBJ2-7; clone size: many; V gene: TRBV6-5; D gene: TRBD1
CDR3 protein: CASSYSLAQGLKAQHF; CDR3 DNA: TGTGCCAGCAGTTACTCGCTAGCACAGGGCCTAAAGGCCCAGCATTTT; J gene: TRBJ1-5; clone size: once; V gene: TRBV6-5; D gene: NA
CDR3 protein: CASSTSGNQETQYF; CDR3 DNA: TGTGCCAGCAGCACGTCGGGGAATCAAGAGACCCAGTACTTC; J gene: TRBJ2-5; clone size: NA; V gene: TRBV7-9; D gene: NA
CDR3 protein: CASTRRATWETQYF; CDR3 DNA: TGTGCCAGCACCCGGAGGGCAACCTGGGAGACCCAGTACTTC; J gene: TRBJ2-5; clone size: NA; V gene: TRBV5-8; D gene: NA
CDR3 protein: CASSQDGTAGNTIYF; CDR3 DNA: TGCGCCAGCAGCCAAGATGGGACAGCTGGAAACACCATATATTTT; J gene: TRBJ1-3; clone size: NA; V gene: TRBV4-1; D gene: TRBD1
CDR3 protein: CASSESSSGRAWEQYF; CDR3 DNA: TGCGCCAGCAGTGAGTCGAGTAGCGGGAGGGCTTGGGAGCAGTACTTC; J gene: TRBJ2-7; clone size: many; V gene: TRBV10-1; D gene: TRBD2
CDR3 protein: CASSGGRVYGNTIYF; CDR3 DNA: TGTGCCAGCAGCGGGGGCAGGGTATATGGAAACACCATATATTTT; J gene: TRBJ1-3; clone size: many; V gene: TRBV2; D gene: NA
CDR3 protein: CASSELISFTQETQYF; CDR3 DNA: TGTGCCAGCAGTGAATTGATTAGCTTTACCCAAGAGACCCAGTACTTC; J gene: TRBJ2-5; clone size: many; V gene: TRBV6-1; D gene: NA
CDR3 protein: CASRDGSNTGELFF; CDR3 DNA: TGTGCCAGCCGGGACGGCTCGAACACCGGGGAGCTGTTTTTT; J gene: TRBJ2-2; clone size: many; V gene: TRBV6-1; D gene: NA
CDR3 protein: CASSGDRDWNTEAFF; CDR3 DNA: TGTGCCAGCAGTGGCGACAGGGATTGGAACACTGAAGCTTTCTTT; J gene: TRBJ1-1; clone size: many; V gene: TRBV6-1; D gene: TRBD1
CDR3 protein: CSVATGSSYEQYF; CDR3 DNA: TGCAGCGTAGCGACAGGGTCCTCCTACGAGCAGTACTTC; J gene: TRBJ2-7; clone size: many; V gene: TRBV29-1; D gene: TRBD1
CDR3 protein: CASSFDRAQETQYF; CDR3 DNA: TGTGCCAGCAGCTTCGACAGGGCACAAGAGACCCAGTACTTC; J gene: TRBJ2-5; clone size: NA; V gene: TRBV12-3/TRBV12-4; D gene: TRBD1
CDR3 protein: CASRASGRGPYEQYF; CDR3 DNA: TGTGCCAGCAGGGCTTCGGGGCGGGGGCCCTACGAGCAGTACTTC; J gene: TRBJ2-7; clone size: many; V gene: TRBV12-3/TRBV12-4; D gene: NA
CDR3 protein: CASNPPGRGQNTEAFF; CDR3 DNA: TGTGCCAGCAACCCTCCCGGGCGGGGCCAGAACACTGAAGCTTTCTTT; J gene: TRBJ1-1; clone size: many; V gene: TRBV7-8; D gene: NA
CDR3 protein: CASSYSGREYEQYF; CDR3 DNA: TGTGCCAGCAGTTACTCGGGCAGGGAATACGAGCAGTACTTC; J gene: TRBJ2-7; clone size: once; V gene: TRBV6-5; D gene: NA
CDR3 protein: CASRPGTSGPGTQYF; CDR3 DNA: TGCGCCAGCAGACCCGGGACTAGCGGTCCCGGGACCCAGTACTTC; J gene: TRBJ2-5; clone size: few; V gene: TRBV10-2; D gene: TRBD2
CDR3 protein: CASRDSKNIQYF; CDR3 DNA: TGTGCCAGCAGGGACTCTAAAAACATTCAGTACTTC; J gene: TRBJ2-4; clone size: many; V gene: TRBV12-3/TRBV12-4; D gene: NA